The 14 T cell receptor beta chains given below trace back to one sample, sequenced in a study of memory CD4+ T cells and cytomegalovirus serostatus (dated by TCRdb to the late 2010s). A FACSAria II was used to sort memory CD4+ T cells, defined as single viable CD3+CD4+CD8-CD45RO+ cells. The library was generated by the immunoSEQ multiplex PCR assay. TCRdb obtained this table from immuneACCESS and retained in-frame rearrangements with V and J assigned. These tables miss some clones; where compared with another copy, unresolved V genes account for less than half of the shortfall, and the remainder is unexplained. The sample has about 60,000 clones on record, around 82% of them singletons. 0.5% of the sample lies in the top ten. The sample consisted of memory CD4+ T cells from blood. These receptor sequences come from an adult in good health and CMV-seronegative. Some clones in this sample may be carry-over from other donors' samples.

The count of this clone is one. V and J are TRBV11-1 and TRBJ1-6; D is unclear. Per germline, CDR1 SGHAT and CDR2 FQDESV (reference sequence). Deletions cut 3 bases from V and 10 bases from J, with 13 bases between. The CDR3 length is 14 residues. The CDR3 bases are TGTGCCAGCAGCTTTCTAAGCGGGGAATCACCCCTCCACTTT. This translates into CASSFLSGESPLHF.

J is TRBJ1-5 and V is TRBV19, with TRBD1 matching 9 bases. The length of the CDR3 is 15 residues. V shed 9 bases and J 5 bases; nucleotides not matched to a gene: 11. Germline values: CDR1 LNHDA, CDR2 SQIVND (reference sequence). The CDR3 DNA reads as TGTGCCAGCCAGAGAGGACAGGGGAGGTATCAGCCCCAGCATTTT. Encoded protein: CASQRGQGRYQPQHF. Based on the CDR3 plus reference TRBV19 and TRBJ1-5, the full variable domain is DGGITQSPKYLFRKEGQNVTLSCEQNLNHDAMYWYRQDPGQGLRLIYYSQIVNDFQKGDIAEGYSVSREKKESFPLTVTSAQKNPTAFYLCASQRGQGRYQPQHFGDGTRLSIL.

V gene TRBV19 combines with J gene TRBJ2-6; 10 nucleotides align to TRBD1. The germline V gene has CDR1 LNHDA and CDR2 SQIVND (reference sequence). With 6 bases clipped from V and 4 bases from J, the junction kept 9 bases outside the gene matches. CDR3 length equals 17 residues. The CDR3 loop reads CASSLGQGVWGANVLTF. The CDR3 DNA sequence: TGTGCCAGTAGCCTCGGACAGGGGGTGTGGGGGGCCAACGTCCTGACTTTC.

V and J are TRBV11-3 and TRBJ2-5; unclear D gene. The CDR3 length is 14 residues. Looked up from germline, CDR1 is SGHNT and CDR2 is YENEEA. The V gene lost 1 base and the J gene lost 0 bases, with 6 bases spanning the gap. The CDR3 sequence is CASSLGSDQETQYF. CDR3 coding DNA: TGTGCCAGCAGCTTAGGGAGCGACCAAGAGACCCAGTACTTC.

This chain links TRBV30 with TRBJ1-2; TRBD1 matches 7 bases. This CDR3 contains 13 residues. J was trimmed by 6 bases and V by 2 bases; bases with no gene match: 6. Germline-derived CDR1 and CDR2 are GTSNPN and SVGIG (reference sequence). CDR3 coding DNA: TGTGCCTGGAGTAAGGGGGCCGGGGATGGCTACACCTTC. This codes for CAWSKGAGDGYTF.

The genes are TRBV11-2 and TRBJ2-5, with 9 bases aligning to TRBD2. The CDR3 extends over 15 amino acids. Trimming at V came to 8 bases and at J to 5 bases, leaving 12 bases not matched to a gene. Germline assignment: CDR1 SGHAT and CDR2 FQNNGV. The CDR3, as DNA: TGTGCCAGCTCCCAAGGAGCGGGAGGTCGGGAGACCCAGTACTTC. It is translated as CASSQGAGGRETQYF.

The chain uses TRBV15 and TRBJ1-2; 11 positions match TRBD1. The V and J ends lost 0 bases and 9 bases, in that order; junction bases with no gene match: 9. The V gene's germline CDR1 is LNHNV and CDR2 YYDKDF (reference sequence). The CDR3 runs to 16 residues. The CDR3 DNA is TGTGCCACCAGCAGAGATTTTCCAGGACAGGGGGCAAGCTACACCTTC. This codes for CATSRDFPGQGASYTF.

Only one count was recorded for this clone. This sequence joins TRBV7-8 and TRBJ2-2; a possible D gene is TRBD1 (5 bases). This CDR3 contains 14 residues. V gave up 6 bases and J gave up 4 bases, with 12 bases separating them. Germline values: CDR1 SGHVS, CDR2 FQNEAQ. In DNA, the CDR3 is TGTGCCAGCAGGAAAGGGGCGAGCACCGGGGAGCTGTTTTTT. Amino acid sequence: CASRKGASTGELFF.

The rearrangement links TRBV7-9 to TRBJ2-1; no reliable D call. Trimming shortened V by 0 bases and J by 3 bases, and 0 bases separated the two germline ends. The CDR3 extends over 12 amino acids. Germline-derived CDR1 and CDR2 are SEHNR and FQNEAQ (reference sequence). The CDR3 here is CASSLAYNEQFF. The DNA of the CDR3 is TGTGCCAGCAGCTTAGCCTACAATGAGCAGTTCTTC.

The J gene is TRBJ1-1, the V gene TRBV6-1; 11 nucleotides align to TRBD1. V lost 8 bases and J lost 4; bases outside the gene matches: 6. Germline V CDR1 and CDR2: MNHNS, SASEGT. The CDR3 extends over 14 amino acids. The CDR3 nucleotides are TGTGCCAGCGAATTTGGGACAGGGGGCACTGAAGCTTTCTTT. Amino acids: CASEFGTGGTEAFF.

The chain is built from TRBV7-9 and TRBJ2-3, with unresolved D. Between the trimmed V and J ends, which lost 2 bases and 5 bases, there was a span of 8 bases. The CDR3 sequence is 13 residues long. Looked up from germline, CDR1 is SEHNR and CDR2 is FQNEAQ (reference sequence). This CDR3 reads CASSLWGEDTQYF. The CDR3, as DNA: TGTGCCAGCAGCTTATGGGGTGAAGATACGCAGTATTTT. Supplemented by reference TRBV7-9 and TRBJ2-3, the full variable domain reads DTGVSQNPRHKITKRGQNVTFRCDPISEHNRLYWYRQTLGQGPEFLTYFQNEAQLEKSRLLSDRFSAERPKGSFSTLEIQRTEQGDSAMYLCASSLWGEDTQYFGPGTRLTVL.

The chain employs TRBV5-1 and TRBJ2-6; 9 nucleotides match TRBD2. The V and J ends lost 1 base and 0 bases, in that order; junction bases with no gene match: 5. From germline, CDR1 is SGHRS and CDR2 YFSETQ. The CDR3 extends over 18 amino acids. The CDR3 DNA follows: TGCGCCAGCAGCTTGATACTAGCGGGCGGCTCTGGGGCCAACGTCCTGACTTTC. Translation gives CASSLILAGGSGANVLTF.

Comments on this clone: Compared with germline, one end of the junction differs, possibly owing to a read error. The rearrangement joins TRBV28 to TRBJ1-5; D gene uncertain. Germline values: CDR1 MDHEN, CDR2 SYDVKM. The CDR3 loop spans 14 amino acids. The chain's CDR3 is CASRPGSFNRPQHF. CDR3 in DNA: TGTGCCAGCAGGCCTGGTTCCTTCAATCGGCCCCAGCATTTT.

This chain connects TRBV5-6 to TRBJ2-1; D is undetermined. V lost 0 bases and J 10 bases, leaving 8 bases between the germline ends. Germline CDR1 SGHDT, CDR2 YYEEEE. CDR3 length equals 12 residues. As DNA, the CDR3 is TGTGCCAGCAGCTTGGTGACGGAAGAGCAGTTCTTC. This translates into CASSLVTEEQFF.